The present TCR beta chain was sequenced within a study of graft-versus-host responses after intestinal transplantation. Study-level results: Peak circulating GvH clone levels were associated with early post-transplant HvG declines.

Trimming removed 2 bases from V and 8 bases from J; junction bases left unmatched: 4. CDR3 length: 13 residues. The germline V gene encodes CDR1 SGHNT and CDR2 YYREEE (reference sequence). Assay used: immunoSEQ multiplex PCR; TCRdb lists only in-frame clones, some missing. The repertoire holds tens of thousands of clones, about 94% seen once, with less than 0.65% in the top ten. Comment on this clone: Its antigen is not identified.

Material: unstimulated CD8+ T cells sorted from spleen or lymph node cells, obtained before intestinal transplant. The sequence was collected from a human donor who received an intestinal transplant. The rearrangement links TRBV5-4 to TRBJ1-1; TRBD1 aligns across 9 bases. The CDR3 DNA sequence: TGTGCCAGCAGCTTCCCTGGACAGGGGGAAGCTTTCTTT. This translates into CASSFPGQGEAFF.